What follows is one TCR beta chain and its context. Its specific antigen is unknown. No much larger clone exists at a distance of one base, and base qualities are not known. The record originates from a study of T cell responses to AZD1222 COVID-19 vaccine (dated by TCRdb to the early 2020s). Background on the whole study: TCR sequencing covered some 240 trial participants: about 210 given two doses of AZD1222 and around 25 given two doses of MenACWY control vaccine. Trial participants were enrolled into age subgroups of 18-55, 56-69 and 70-plus years, which contained roughly 150, 30 and 60 TCR-sequenced participants, respectively. Beyond this particular receptor, the publication reports: The vaccine-associated CD4 TCRs covered the entire spike protein, and the dominant responses fell in regions 160-218 and 743-854. Conclusions about previously exposed vaccinees are limited because only a handful of AZD1222 recipients were SARS-CoV-2 seropositive at baseline. Epitopes outside the regions mutated in the B.1.351 and B.1.1.7 variants were reportedly recognized by nearly half of the unique spike-specific TCRs. A significant rise in spike-specific TCR breadth and depth was observed after two AZD1222 doses relative to day 0 and relative to MenACWY recipients. Participants were mostly white British, with more females than males. The authors suggested clonal diversity may have been underestimated. Because no day 14 peak-response samples were available, the repertoires could be characterized only after the peak T cell response. In the small 56-69-year group, the increase in depth fell short of significance, most likely because of low power.

The germline V gene supplies CDR1 SGHVS and CDR2 FNYEAQ. The trim is 1 base for V and 8 bases for J, with a gap of 11 bases between the germline ends. Reading from cysteine to phenylalanine, the CDR3 counts 13 amino acids. The kept DNA is CDR3 alone, 39 bases in frame from the first base. The sample's time point label is to be understood as: about 28 days (+/-7) after the second vaccine dose. What this sample's treatment or condition label stands for: meningococcal conjugate vaccine given as trial control. The vaccinee samples were drawn from two UK trials, COV001 and COV002, one of which was a single-blind randomized controlled phase 2/3 trial testing AZD1222 (ChAdOx1 nCoV-19) in healthy adults. For TCRbeta chain sequencing, PBMC samples from trial participants were taken at day 0 and at day 28 after the second dose. The CDR3 regions of human TCRbeta chains were subjected to immunosequencing. The published analysis was carried out like this. Repertoire TCRs were matched against a reference library of SARS-CoV-2-specific TCRs generated with the MIRA antigen-specificity platform. Breadth meant the fraction of unique TCRs that were SARS-CoV-2-associated, whereas depth meant the fraction of total T cells that were SARS-CoV-2-associated. Each spike-specific TCR was assigned to its reactive spike region and to a CD4 or CD8 class using the MIRA data. Log10-transformed breadth and depth values were compared by one-way ANOVA with Sidak's multiple comparisons tests. The immuneACCESS repertoire file appears here via TCRdb, limited to in-frame rearrangements. These files lack a portion of the clones; in checked studies, under half of the deficit traces to unresolved V genes, and the cause of the others is not known. Clone size and V and J calls were adopted from that table, with D and trimming inferred from the DNA. For this sample there are 150,000 to 200,000 clones; around 94% appear just once. The ten largest make up 3.6% of the sample.

The clonotype originates from an adult who received the MenACWY meningococcal vaccine as a control. The rearranged chain carries TRBV7-6 and TRBJ1-2; the D segment could be TRBD1, given 5 matching bases. The sequences come from peripheral blood, collected 28 days after the second dose of the MenACWY control vaccine. The CDR3 protein is CASSLGGAGGYTF. The sequence in DNA is TGTGCCAGCAGCTTAGGAGGGGCAGGGGGCTACACCTTC. Supplemented by the reference TRBV7-6 and TRBJ1-2 proteins around the CDR3, the complete variable domain is GAGVSQSPRYKVTKRGQDVALRCDPISGHVSLYWYRQALGQGPEFLTYFNYEAQQDKSGLPNDRFSAERPEGSISTLTIQRTEQRDSAMYRCASSLGGAGGYTFGSGTRLTVV.